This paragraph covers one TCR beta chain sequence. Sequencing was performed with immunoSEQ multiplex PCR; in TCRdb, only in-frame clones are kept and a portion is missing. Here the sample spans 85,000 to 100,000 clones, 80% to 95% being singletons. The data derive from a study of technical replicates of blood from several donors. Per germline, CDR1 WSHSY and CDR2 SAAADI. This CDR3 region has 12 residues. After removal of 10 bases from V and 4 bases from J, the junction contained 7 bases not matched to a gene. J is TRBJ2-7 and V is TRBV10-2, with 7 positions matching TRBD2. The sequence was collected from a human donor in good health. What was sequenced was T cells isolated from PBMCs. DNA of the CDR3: TGCGCCACCTATAGCGGGCCATACGAGCAGTACTTC. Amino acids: CATYSGPYEQYF.